These 4 T cell receptor beta chains originate from one sample sequenced in a study of identifying expanded T cells in peripheral blood. Profiled with immunoSEQ multiplex PCR; TCRdb holds only in-frame clones, not every one. The data hold 110,000 or so clones, with 88% observed a single time. Material: blood. All receptors derive from a person aged 18-70 years in good health.

This clone showed up just once. This chain links TRBV5-1 with TRBJ2-7; TRBD1 aligns across 9 bases. The germline gives CDR1 SGHRS, CDR2 YFSETQ. CDR3 length equals 15 residues. The V and J ends lost 1 base and 1 base, in that order; junction bases with no gene match: 3. The CDR3 spells CASSLTGGPSYEQYF. CDR3 DNA: TGCGCCAGCAGCTTGACAGGGGGCCCTTCCTACGAGCAGTACTTC.

This clone came up a few times. V and J are TRBV18 and TRBJ1-5; the D is unclear. Per the germline V gene, CDR1 is KGHSH and CDR2 is LQKENI. The CDR3 has 16 amino acids. Trimming left V 6 bases short and J 7 bases short, with 22 bases between. CDR3 coding DNA: TGTGCCAGCTCCCGGGTGAGGAGGGCAAGGTTCCAGCCCCAGCATTTT. Translated, it gives CASSRVRRARFQPQHF.

The V and J genes are TRBV18 and TRBJ2-3; D remains ambiguous. The CDR3 loop spans 16 amino acids. The ends were cut back, 3 bases at V and 3 bases at J, with 16 bases in the middle. The germline gives CDR1 KGHSH, CDR2 LQKENI. CDR3: CASSPLLGIETDTQYF. The CDR3 DNA is TGTGCCAGCTCACCCCTGTTGGGGATAGAAACAGATACGCAGTATTTT.

The chain uses TRBV5-4 and TRBJ2-7, with D maybe TRBD2 (6 bases). The CDR3 length is 15 residues. V dropped 3 bases and J dropped 6 bases, with 19 bases sitting between them. Germline loops: CDR1 SGHNT, CDR2 YYREEE (reference sequence). The CDR3 sequence is CASSSRDSLLLEQYF. CDR3 in DNA: TGTGCCAGCAGCTCCCGGGACTCCTTACTCCTCGAGCAGTACTTC.